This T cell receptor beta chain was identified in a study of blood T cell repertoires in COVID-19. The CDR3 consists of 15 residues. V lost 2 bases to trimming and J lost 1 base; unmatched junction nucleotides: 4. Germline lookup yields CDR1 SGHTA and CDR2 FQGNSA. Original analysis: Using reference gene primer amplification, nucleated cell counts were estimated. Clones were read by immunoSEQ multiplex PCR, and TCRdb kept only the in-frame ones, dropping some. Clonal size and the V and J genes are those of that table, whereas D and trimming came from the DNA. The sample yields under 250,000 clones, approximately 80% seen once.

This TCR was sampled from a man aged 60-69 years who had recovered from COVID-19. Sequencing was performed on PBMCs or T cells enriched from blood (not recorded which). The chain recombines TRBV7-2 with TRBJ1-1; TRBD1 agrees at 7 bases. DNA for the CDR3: TGTGCCAGCAGCTTAACAGGGGTAGGGAACACTGAAGCTTTCTTT. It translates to CASSLTGVGNTEAFF.